Detailed here is one TCR beta chain. No cognate antigen has been identified for it. The input lacks base qualities; no much larger clone sits a single base away. These data belong to a study of shared clonotypes between healthy human individuals (dated by TCRdb to the early 2020s). Concerning the study at large: The cohort included a few men and a couple of women between 18 and 49 years of age. For each donor, CD4 naive and CD4 memory were each given three plates, CD8 naive was given two plates, and CD8 memory was given one plate. To estimate repertoire size and how much clonotypes are shared between individuals, the study performed deep sequencing of blood TCR repertoires from a few healthy adults. Different laboratories and diverse techniques were used to prepare libraries and sequence TCR repertoires, to increase sequencing depth and limit assay-specific biases. Leukapheresis yielded between about 0.9 and 8.9 billion PBMCs per donor. The study at large found these results: Higher generation probabilities were observed for clonotypes shared by all four sorted-subset donors than for non-shared clonotypes. Rarefaction of sorted-subset datasets indicated incomplete sequencing despite the large sequencing depth. Sampling was restricted to blood, and TCR repertoires in tissues likely differ from the TCR repertoires found in blood. The small number of donors limited the genetic and exposure-history diversity represented. Across a few donors, about 5.2% of naive CD4, approximately 3.5% of naive CD8, around 2.1% of memory CD4, and approximately 0.4% of memory CD8 clonotypes were shared. Larger estimated clonotype richness was generally found for naive subsets than for memory subsets. Pairwise subsampling indicated that sequencing depth was expected to affect the degree of clonotype sharing among donors.

Using the deep immunoSEQ assay, TCR CDR3 regions were amplified from genomic DNA by multiplex PCR. Extracted genomic DNA from each cell subset was distributed evenly across all wells of several immunoSEQ 96-well plates, and each plate was treated as a replicate. For sorted subsets, each replicate PCR was loaded with 200 ng genomic DNA, equivalent to some 27,000 T cell genomes. Purified libraries were measured with a Qubit 3.0 fluorometer, size-checked on a Bioanalyzer 2100, and measured again with the KAPA Library Quantification kit. Every immunoSEQ 96-well plate was sequenced on a dedicated single-read 150-cycle Illumina NextSeq 550 flow cell. Per the original workflow: Because the immunoSEQ output held only junctional sequences and lacked quality scores, the filtering could not match the filtering applied to full-length reads. To assign V/J genes and CDR3, sequences were annotated using PyIR, a Python wrapper for IgBLAST v1.9, with IMGT germline references. Reads were filtered out if the reads had weak V/J assignments (E-value above 1e-6), no CDR3, stop codons, out-of-frame junctions, or ambiguous translated residues. A V3J clonotype was defined by an identical inferred V gene, J gene, and CDR3 amino acid sequence. Percentage overlap between repertoires was computed as shared unique clonotypes divided by the size of the smaller repertoire. Three approaches were used to assess repertoire richness: RTK rarefaction, the Chao1 estimator, and Recon v2.1 estimates of unobserved clonotypes. Generation probabilities were computed with OLGA for all TCRbeta clonotypes obtained by the gDNA method from a few donors. This is the immuneACCESS table as TCRdb keeps it, with only in-frame sequences that have V and J called. A part of the clones is gone; compared with another copy, unresolved V genes explain less than half, and the rest is unexplained. V and J calls and clone size come straight from that table; D and trimming were deduced from the DNA. This sample lists more than 500,000 clones; around 95% were detected once. The ten largest clonotypes hold about 0.06% of the sample.

Healthy HIV-negative adults with no recently reported acute infections or vaccinations were included as donors. Every donor was a Caucasian adult living in Nashville, Tennessee, USA. CD4+ T cells were enriched by magnetic negative selection; naive cells were then positively selected on CD45RA, and the negative fraction formed the memory subset. Blood was obtained by leukapheresis, after which PBMCs were separated by Ficoll-Histopaque density gradient centrifugation and cryopreserved in liquid nitrogen vapor phase. Purity and quantity of every magnetically sorted T cell population were checked by analytical flow cytometry. Genomic DNA was isolated from every sorted fraction and measured by UV absorbance on a Nanodrop 2000c. Counted from cysteine to phenylalanine, this CDR3 has 17 amino acids. Solely the CDR3 DNA is kept, with 51 bases framed from the first base. Clipping removes 5 bases from V and 1 base from J, with 13 as the unmatched junction base count. Taken from the germline V gene, the CDR1 and CDR2 loops are SGHDN and FVKESK.

This chain joins TRBV14 to TRBJ1-1, with TRBD1 matching 7 junction bases. This clonotype was obtained from a woman in her thirties in good health. Sequencing used naive CD4+ T cells sorted from blood. The cell subset or site label here, explained by the study, means: CD45RA+ positively selected. The DNA sequence reads TGTGCCAGCAGCAAGTACTCCGGGACAGAGCGGAACACTGAAGCTTTCTTT. It is translated as CASSKYSGTERNTEAFF.